This is a list of T cell receptor beta chains from one sample in a study of T-cell memory formation after mild COVID-19. TCRdb passed the 5' RACE reads through MiXCR, listing each CDR3 protein once. The sample lists hundreds of thousands of distinct CDR3 sequences, about 20% occurring once. Material for sequencing was PBMCs or a T cell subset sorted from them (not recorded which). The origin of the receptors is an adult woman who had mild COVID-19 (a few samples of this study predate the infection). Cell type and time point are not known. The conserved cysteine and the conserved F or W are not part of the CDR3 here. Each record gives: CDR3 protein, V gene.

CDR3 protein: SAFPGTARTKNIQY
V gene: TRBV20-1

CDR3 protein: ASSQEGVNSYEQY
V gene: TRBV3-1

CDR3 protein: SARDLGQSETQY
V gene: TRBV20-1

CDR3 protein: AISAASGIYEQY
V gene: TRBV10-3

CDR3 protein: ASSLDSQDGYT
V gene: TRBV12-3/TRBV12-4

CDR3 protein: ASSLAGQLNQPQH
V gene: TRBV12-3/TRBV12-4

CDR3 protein: ASSFPRLAGHNEQF
V gene: TRBV7-9

CDR3 protein: ASSPGTILGYEQY
V gene: TRBV6-5

CDR3 protein: ASSFPGESEQY
V gene: TRBV5-1

CDR3 protein: ASSEGRRGGSDTQY
V gene: TRBV25-1

CDR3 protein: ASTGGFGTDTQY
V gene: TRBV7-2

CDR3 protein: ASSWSGNTGELF
V gene: TRBV5-1

CDR3 protein: ASSLVRGQLGEQF
V gene: TRBV5-6

CDR3 protein: ASSYIGQGGVPQY
V gene: TRBV6-5

CDR3 protein: AGDRGDTIY
V gene: TRBV6-5

CDR3 protein: ASSFATSGVGSEQF
V gene: TRBV5-4

CDR3 protein: ASSFFEKLF
V gene: TRBV5-8

CDR3 protein: ASSYKGSIDEQY
V gene: TRBV6-5

CDR3 protein: ASSAGEPGNEQF
V gene: TRBV5-1

CDR3 protein: ASSPYPDEQF
V gene: TRBV6-6

CDR3 protein: SARASGGFRYGYT
V gene: TRBV20-1

CDR3 protein: ASSYVGRRSSEKLF
V gene: TRBV6-5

CDR3 protein: ASIVTGNYGYT
V gene: TRBV12-3/TRBV12-4

CDR3 protein: ASSLTSGGSETQY
V gene: TRBV5-1

CDR3 protein: ASSPRQSEKLF
V gene: TRBV12-3/TRBV12-4

CDR3 protein: ASSPGLAPNEQF
V gene: TRBV14

CDR3 protein: ATSDRRASGANVLT
V gene: TRBV24-1

CDR3 protein: ASSSGTSGVGGDEQF
V gene: TRBV18

CDR3 protein: ATSRGTAGQETQY
V gene: TRBV15

CDR3 protein: ASSFQETQY
V gene: TRBV5-1

CDR3 protein: ASSQTTGLAGDYEQY
V gene: TRBV3-1

CDR3 protein: ASSVTGEGHGYT
V gene: TRBV9

CDR3 protein: ASSLTRDSGTDTQY
V gene: TRBV7-9

CDR3 protein: ASSQDPGGGEKLF
V gene: TRBV4-1

CDR3 protein: SVAFTGNTEAF
V gene: TRBV29-1

CDR3 protein: ASSDGTAVAYGYT
V gene: TRBV5-1

CDR3 protein: ASSPGDRTTYEQY
V gene: TRBV7-9

CDR3 protein: ASSQGGAVNTEAF
V gene: TRBV3-1

CDR3 protein: AISVTSGSYEQY
V gene: TRBV10-3

CDR3 protein: ASSFWGEQKFEQF
V gene: TRBV5-1

CDR3 protein: ASSFITGGAF
V gene: TRBV12-3/TRBV12-4